A single sample gave rise to the 30 T cell receptor beta chains below, sequenced in a study of blood T cell repertoires in COVID-19 (TCRdb year 2020). Receptor libraries were prepared by the immunoSEQ multiplex PCR assay. This immuneACCESS table, as held by TCRdb, lists in-frame sequences with V and J called but not all clones. Of the missing ones, under half trace to an unresolved V gene in checked studies; the others have no known cause. This sample holds roughly 420,000 clones; approximately 88% were observed only once. Roughly 0.97% of the sample is in the top ten clones. The sequencing input was PBMCs or T cells enriched from blood (not recorded which). The receptor set was obtained from a woman between 25 and 40 years old with acute COVID-19.

V is TRBV9 and J is TRBJ1-2, with D maybe TRBD1 (6 bases). Deletions cut 0 bases from V and 4 bases from J, with 13 bases between. The CDR3 runs to 15 residues. CDR1 is SGDLS, CDR2 YYNGEE, per germline. This CDR3 is CASSVEGEPIYGYTF. In DNA, the CDR3 is TGTGCCAGCAGCGTAGAGGGGGAGCCAATCTATGGCTACACCTTC.

This clone was seen a handful of times. This sequence joins TRBV12-5 and TRBJ1-3; D unresolved. The CDR3 is 15 amino acids. V lost 6 bases, J lost 0 bases, and 12 bases lay in between. The germline V gene encodes CDR1 LGHNT and CDR2 FRNRAP. CDR3 amino acids: CASGPDTSSGNTIYF. CDR3 in DNA: TGTGCTAGTGGCCCCGACACCAGCTCTGGAAACACCATATATTTT. Combining the CDR3 with reference TRBV12-5 and TRBJ1-3 gives the whole variable domain DARVTQTPRHKVTEMGQEVTMRCQPILGHNTVFWYRQTMMQGLELLAYFRNRAPLDDSGMPKDRFSAEMPDATLATLKIQPSEPRDSAVYFCASGPDTSSGNTIYFGEGSWLTVV.

This clone was observed a single time. The chain recombines TRBV14 with TRBJ1-3; the D gene is possibly TRBD1 (6 bases). Trimming took off 2 bases at V and 0 bases at J, with 11 bases between the two ends. Germline CDR1 reads SGHDN; CDR2 reads FVKESK. The CDR3 is made up of 16 amino acids. This chain's CDR3 is CASSQTGSFSGNTIYF. The CDR3, as DNA: TGTGCCAGCAGCCAAACAGGGTCTTTCTCTGGAAACACCATATATTTT.

This clone has just one count. This chain links TRBV6-5 with TRBJ2-7; 7 bases map to TRBD1. The CDR3 contains 14 residues. Germline CDR1 and CDR2: MNHEY and SVGAGI. Losses at the gene ends were 10 bases for V and 7 bases for J; bases not matched to a gene: 16. CDR3 DNA sequence: TGTGCCACCACTCTTACGACAGGGAGTAGTGAGCAGTACTTC. Protein: CATTLTTGSSEQYF.

The chain employs TRBV4-1 and TRBJ1-1, with unresolved D. Deletions cut 1 base from V and 3 bases from J, with 9 bases between. The germline gives CDR1 MGHRA, CDR2 YSYEKL. The CDR3 consists of 14 residues. For the CDR3, the DNA is TGCGCCAGCAGCCAAGTTTTCCCCTACACTGAAGCTTTCTTT. Protein: CASSQVFPYTEAFF.

The gene calls are TRBV19 and TRBJ1-2; the D is unclear. The CDR3 extends over 14 amino acids. In germline, CDR1 is LNHDA, CDR2 SQIVND (reference sequence). Trimming removed 7 bases from V and 8 bases from J, with 20 bases in between. The CDR3 protein is CASTPRWVTEGYTF. DNA for the CDR3: TGTGCCAGTACCCCTCGTTGGGTGACGGAGGGCTACACCTTC.

This clone was picked up a small number of times. The gene calls are TRBV6-6 and TRBJ2-1, with 11 bases that match TRBD2. V was clipped by 5 bases and J by 5 bases; unmatched bases: 8. Germline V lookup: CDR1 MNHNY, CDR2 SVGAGI (reference sequence). CDR3 size: 16 residues. This chain's CDR3 is CASSRRLAGSNNEQFF. The DNA of the CDR3 is TGTGCCAGCAGTCGAAGACTAGCGGGGAGTAACAATGAGCAGTTCTTC.

The chain couples TRBV6-5 to TRBJ1-2, with TRBD1 matching 9 bases. Germline-derived CDR1 and CDR2 are MNHEY and SVGAGI. Trimming took 4 bases from V and 2 from J; bases not matched to a gene: 5. There are 15 residues in the CDR3. The CDR3 bases are TGTGCCAGCAGTTGCCTGACAGGGGGGAACTATGGCTACACCTTC. This encodes CASSCLTGGNYGYTF.

Of note for this clone: This specimen includes other DNA sequences encoding the same CDR3. The chain is built from TRBV5-5 and TRBJ1-1; TRBD1 aligns across 10 bases. The CDR3 extends over 14 amino acids. With V trimmed by 4 bases and J by 4 bases, 4 bases remained unmatched. In germline, CDR1 is SGHKS, CDR2 YYEKEE (reference sequence). CDR3: CASSLGQGPTEAFF. The DNA of the CDR3 is TGTGCCAGCAGCCTGGGACAGGGGCCCACTGAAGCTTTCTTT. The whole variable domain, remainder taken from reference TRBV5-5 and TRBJ1-1, is DAGVTQSPTHLIKTRGQQVTLRCSPISGHKSVSWYQQVLGQGPQFIFQYYEKEERGRGNFPDRFSARQFPNYSSELNVNALLLGDSALYLCASSLGQGPTEAFFGQGTRLTVV.

The chain recombines TRBV5-6 with TRBJ1-4, with 9 positions matching TRBD1. Trimming cost V 0 bases and J 6 bases; bases outside gene matches: 6. Per the germline V gene, CDR1 is SGHDT and CDR2 is YYEEEE. The CDR3 spans 16 residues. The CDR3 DNA sequence: TGTGCCAGCAGCTTGGGGACAGGGGCCTGGGATGAAAAACTGTTTTTT. Residues: CASSLGTGAWDEKLFF.

The rearrangement links TRBV10-3 to TRBJ2-2; D possibly corresponds to TRBD1 (6 bases). The CDR3 length is 17 residues. V lost 4 bases to trimming and J lost 4 bases, with 19 bases between them. Germline assignment: CDR1 ENHRY and CDR2 SYGVKD. CDR3 protein: CAISGPVTKQGTGELFF. The CDR3 DNA is TGTGCCATCAGTGGGCCCGTAACCAAACAGGGCACCGGGGAGCTGTTTTTT.

The chain is built from TRBV11-1 and TRBJ2-2, with TRBD2 identical over 7 bases. The length of the CDR3 is 16 residues. Germline V CDR1 and CDR2: SGHAT, FQDESV (reference sequence). Trimming cost V 5 bases and J 5 bases; bases outside gene matches: 11. Here the CDR3 DNA reads TGTGCCAGCAGCCCTGCGGGGCAGGGAGGGACCGGGGAGCTGTTTTTT. This sequence encodes CASSPAGQGGTGELFF.

The chain recombines TRBV10-3 with TRBJ2-2; possibly TRBD1 for D (6 bases). The CDR3 loop spans 16 amino acids. The V and J ends lost 7 bases and 4 bases respectively, with 19 bases between them. CDR1 and CDR2 (germline): ENHRY, SYGVKD. The CDR3 DNA reads as TGTGCCATCAAGGAGCGAGCAGGGGCGAGCACCGGGGAGCTGTTTTTT. Its protein product is CAIKERAGASTGELFF.

The rearrangement links TRBV4-1 to TRBJ2-3; a weak D match, TRBD2 (5 bases). The germline V gene encodes CDR1 MGHRA and CDR2 YSYEKL. Trimming stripped 5 bases from V and 1 base from J, with 25 bases between. CDR3 length: 19 amino acids. CDR3 coding DNA: TGCGCCAGCAGCGAAGTTGATGGCGGGTTACTATTGGGCACAGATACGCAGTATTTT. Protein product: CASSEVDGGLLLGTDTQYF.

The chain recombines TRBV5-1 with TRBJ2-1, with 9 nucleotides matching TRBD2. The CDR3 spans 15 residues. Germline loops: CDR1 SGHRS, CDR2 YFSETQ. After removal of 1 base from V and 10 bases from J, the junction contained 9 bases not matched to a gene. CDR3 protein: CASSLLGGGAGEQFF. The CDR3, as DNA: TGCGCCAGCAGCTTGTTAGGCGGGGGGGCTGGGGAGCAGTTCTTC.

This clone appeared a few times. The chain employs TRBV6-5 and TRBJ2-3, with 9 nucleotides matching TRBD1. Trimming at V came to 5 bases and at J to 4 bases, leaving 7 bases not matched to a gene. This CDR3 spans 15 amino acids. CDR1 MNHEY and CDR2 SVGAGI come from the germline V gene. CDR3 DNA sequence: TGTGCCAGCAGTAGCGGGACAGGGCTCGCAGATACGCAGTATTTT. Its translation: CASSSGTGLADTQYF.

The J gene is TRBJ1-4, the V gene TRBV5-4, with 9 bases that match TRBD1. The junction had 2 bases not matched to a gene; V was cut back by 0 bases and J by 5 bases. CDR1 is SGHNT and CDR2 is YYREEE in the germline V gene (reference sequence). The CDR3 loop spans 15 amino acids. The CDR3 sequence is CASSLDGTGNEKLFF. CDR3 nucleotides: TGTGCCAGCAGCTTGGACGGGACAGGGAATGAAAAACTGTTTTTT.

The gene calls are TRBV7-9 and TRBJ2-5; the D gene is possibly TRBD1 (6 bases). The length of the CDR3 is 14 residues. Trimming took off 5 bases at V and 5 bases at J, with 15 bases between the two ends. Germline loops: CDR1 SEHNR, CDR2 FQNEAQ (reference sequence). The CDR3 coding sequence is TGTGCCAGCAGCCAACAGGGTGCACTGGAGACCCAGTACTTC. It is translated as CASSQQGALETQYF.

The chain carries TRBV27 and TRBJ1-5; 7 positions agree with TRBD1. The trim removed 7 bases at V and 6 bases at J, leaving 9 bases unmatched. Germline V gene sequence: CDR1 MNHEY, CDR2 SMNVEV (reference sequence). This CDR3 spans 14 amino acids. CDR3 in DNA: TGTGCCAGCAAAATGACAGGGTGGGGTCAGCCCCAGCATTTT. Its translation: CASKMTGWGQPQHF.

The V gene is TRBV2, the J gene TRBJ1-1; TRBD1 matches 8 bases. CDR3 size: 15 residues. The germline CDR1 and CDR2 sequences are SNHLY and FYNNEI. The V gene end was trimmed by 4 bases and the J gene end by 5 bases; junction bases not matched to a gene: 9. The CDR3 here is CASSAAGGRGTEAFF. The CDR3 DNA reads as TGTGCCAGCAGTGCGGCAGGGGGCCGGGGTACTGAAGCTTTCTTT.

This clone was detected once. The rearrangement uses TRBV7-9 and TRBJ1-4; TRBD1 might be the D (6 bases). This CDR3 is 19 amino acids long. Trimming removed 0 bases from V and 4 bases from J, with 21 bases in between. Germline assignment: CDR1 SEHNR and CDR2 FQNEAQ (reference sequence). CDR3 DNA sequence: TGTGCCAGCAGCTTAGCGGTTCGCCTGGTGGGGGACAATAATGAAAAACTGTTTTTT. The encoded protein is CASSLAVRLVGDNNEKLFF.

The rearrangement links TRBV18 to TRBJ1-4; 7 nucleotides align to TRBD1. CDR1 KGHSH and CDR2 LQKENI come from the germline V gene. This CDR3 region has 15 residues. V shed 2 bases, J shed 3 bases, and the junction held 3 bases outside the gene matches. In DNA, the CDR3 is TGTGCCAGCTCACCAAACAGGGGACCTAATGAAAAACTGTTTTTT. It is translated as CASSPNRGPNEKLFF.

CDR3 sequence: CASSSQSPGQSYEQYF. The CDR3, as DNA: TGTGCCAGCAGTTCCCAATCCCCGGGACAGTCTTACGAGCAGTACTTC. The rearrangement links TRBV6-5 to TRBJ2-7; 7 nucleotides match TRBD1. From germline, CDR1 is MNHEY and CDR2 SVGAGI. V lost 4 bases, J lost 4 bases, and 13 bases stayed unmatched. The CDR3 contains 16 residues.

The chain recombines TRBV7-3 with TRBJ2-2; 8 nucleotides line up with TRBD2. CDR1 and CDR2 from the germline V gene are SGHTA and FQGTGA. The length of the CDR3 is 17 residues. Germline trimming cut 2 bases from V and 3 bases from J; bases unmatched to any gene: 8. The CDR3 reads CASSLEASGFHTGELFF. The CDR3 nucleotides are TGTGCCAGCAGCTTAGAGGCTAGCGGGTTCCACACCGGGGAGCTGTTTTTT.

The V and J genes are TRBV3-1 (or the pseudogene TRBV3-2) and TRBJ2-7; 7 bases align to TRBD2. The CDR3 totals 14 residues. Trimming cost V 3 bases and J 5 bases; bases outside gene matches: 7. Germline V CDR1 and CDR2: LGHDT, YNNKEL (reference sequence). In DNA, the CDR3 is TGTGCCAGCAGCCAGGCGGGGGTATTCCACGAGCAGTACTTC. Its protein product is CASSQAGVFHEQYF.

The rearrangement uses TRBV5-5 and TRBJ1-6, with 8 bases aligning to TRBD1. The CDR3 loop spans 15 amino acids. V shed 4 bases and J 6 bases; nucleotides not matched to a gene: 6. From germline, CDR1 is SGHKS and CDR2 YYEKEE (reference sequence). CDR3 DNA sequence: TGTGCCAGCAGCCCACGGACAGGGAGTAATTCACCCCTCCACTTT. This sequence encodes CASSPRTGSNSPLHF.

V and J are TRBV5-1 and TRBJ2-6; D might be TRBD1 (6 bases). The germline V and J ends were trimmed by 4 bases and 4 bases, with 12 bases remaining between them. The CDR3 extends over 15 amino acids. CDR1 is SGHRS, CDR2 YFSETQ, per germline. The CDR3 DNA follows: TGCGCCAGCAGCGGTGGGACAACAGGGGCCAACGTCCTGACTTTC. This sequence encodes CASSGGTTGANVLTF.

This clone has just one count. The chain joins TRBV15 to TRBJ2-1; 15 positions agree with TRBD2. Per the germline V gene, CDR1 is LNHNV and CDR2 is YYDKDF (reference sequence). With 6 bases clipped from V and 8 bases from J, the junction kept 2 bases outside the gene matches. The length of the CDR3 is 14 residues. CDR3 coding DNA: TGTGCCACCAGGGGGACTAGCGGGGGGTATGAGCAGTTCTTC. Protein: CATRGTSGGYEQFF.

The chain combines TRBV7-9 with TRBJ2-7, with a possible D match to TRBD2 (7 bases). Trimming removed 8 bases from V and 3 bases from J, with 14 bases in between. The CDR3 covers 13 residues. Germline V gene sequence: CDR1 SEHNR, CDR2 FQNEAQ (reference sequence). The CDR3 loop is CASVAGADYEQYF. The CDR3 nucleotides read TGTGCCAGCGTGGCGGGGGCGGACTACGAGCAGTACTTC.

The V and J genes are TRBV7-9 and TRBJ2-7, with D maybe TRBD1 (6 bases). This CDR3 is built from 15 residues. The V and J ends lost 5 bases and 3 bases respectively, with 17 bases between them. CDR1 is SEHNR and CDR2 is FQNEAQ in the germline V gene (reference sequence). This CDR3 is CASSNAQGKHYEQYF. Here the CDR3 DNA reads TGTGCCAGCAGCAACGCCCAGGGGAAACACTACGAGCAGTACTTC.